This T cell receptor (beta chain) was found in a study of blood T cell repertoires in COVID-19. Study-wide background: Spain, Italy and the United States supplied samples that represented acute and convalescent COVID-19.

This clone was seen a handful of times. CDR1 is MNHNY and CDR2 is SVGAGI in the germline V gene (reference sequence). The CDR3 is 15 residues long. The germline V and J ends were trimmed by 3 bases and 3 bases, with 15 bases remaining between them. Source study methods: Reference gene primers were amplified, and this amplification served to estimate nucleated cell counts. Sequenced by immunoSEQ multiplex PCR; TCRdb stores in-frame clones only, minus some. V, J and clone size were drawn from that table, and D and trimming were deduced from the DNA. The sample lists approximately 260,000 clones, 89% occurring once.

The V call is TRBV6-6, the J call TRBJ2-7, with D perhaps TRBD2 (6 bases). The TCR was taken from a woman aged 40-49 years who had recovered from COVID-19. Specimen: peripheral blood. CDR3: CASSYEGTGGYEQYF. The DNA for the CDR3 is TGTGCCAGCAGTTATGAGGGTACCGGGGGCTACGAGCAGTACTTC.